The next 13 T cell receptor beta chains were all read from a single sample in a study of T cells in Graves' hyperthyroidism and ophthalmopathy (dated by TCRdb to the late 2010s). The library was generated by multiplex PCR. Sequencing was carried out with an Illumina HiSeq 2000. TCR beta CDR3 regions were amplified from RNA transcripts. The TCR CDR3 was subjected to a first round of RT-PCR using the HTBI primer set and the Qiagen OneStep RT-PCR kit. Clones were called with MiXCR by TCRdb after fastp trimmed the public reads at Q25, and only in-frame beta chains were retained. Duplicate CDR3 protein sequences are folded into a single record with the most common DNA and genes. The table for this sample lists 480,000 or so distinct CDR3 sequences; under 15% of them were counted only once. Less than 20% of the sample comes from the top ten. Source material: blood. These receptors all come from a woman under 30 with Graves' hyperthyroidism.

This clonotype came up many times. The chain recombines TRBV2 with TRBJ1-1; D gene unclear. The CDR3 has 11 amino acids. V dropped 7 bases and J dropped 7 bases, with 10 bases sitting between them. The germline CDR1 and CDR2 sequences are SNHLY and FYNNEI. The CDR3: CASMEGYEAFF. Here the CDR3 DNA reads TGTGCCAGCATGGAAGGGTATGAAGCTTTCTTT.

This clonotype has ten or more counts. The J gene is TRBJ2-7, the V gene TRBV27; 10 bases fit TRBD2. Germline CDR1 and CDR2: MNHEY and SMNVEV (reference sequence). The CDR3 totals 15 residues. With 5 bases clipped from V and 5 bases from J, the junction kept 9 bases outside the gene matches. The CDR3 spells CASSVPIAGGHEQYF. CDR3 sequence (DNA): TGTGCCAGCAGTGTACCTATAGCGGGAGGCCACGAGCAGTACTTC.

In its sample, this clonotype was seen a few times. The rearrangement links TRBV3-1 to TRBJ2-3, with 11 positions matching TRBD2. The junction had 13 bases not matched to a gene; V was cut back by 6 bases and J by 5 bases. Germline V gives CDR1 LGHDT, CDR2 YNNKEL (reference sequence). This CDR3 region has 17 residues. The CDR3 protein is CASRPTSGTRREDTQYF. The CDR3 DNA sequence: TGTGCCAGCAGACCGACTAGCGGGACCCGCCGGGAAGATACGCAGTATTTT.

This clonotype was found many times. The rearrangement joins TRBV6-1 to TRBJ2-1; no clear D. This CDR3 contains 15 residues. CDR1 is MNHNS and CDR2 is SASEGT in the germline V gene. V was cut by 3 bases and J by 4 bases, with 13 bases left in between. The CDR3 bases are TGTGCCAGCAGTGAGGCGTTGTCGCCTTACAATGAGCAGTTCTTC. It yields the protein CASSEALSPYNEQFF.

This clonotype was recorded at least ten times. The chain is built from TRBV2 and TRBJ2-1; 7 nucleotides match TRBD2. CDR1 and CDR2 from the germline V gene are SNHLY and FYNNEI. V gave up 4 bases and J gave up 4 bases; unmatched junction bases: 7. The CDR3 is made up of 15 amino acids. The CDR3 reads CASSGVRGRYNEQFF. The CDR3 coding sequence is TGTGCCAGCAGTGGAGTCCGCGGGAGATACAATGAGCAGTTCTTC.

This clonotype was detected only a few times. The DNA of the CDR3 is TGTGCCAGCTCACCAGGACTAGCGGGAACTCGGGGGACAGATACGCAGTATTTT. Translation: CASSPGLAGTRGTDTQYF. The gene calls are TRBV18 and TRBJ2-3, with TRBD2 matching 12 bases. The trim removed 2 bases at V and 3 bases at J, leaving 9 bases unmatched. The V gene's germline CDR1 is KGHSH and CDR2 LQKENI. There are 18 residues in the CDR3.

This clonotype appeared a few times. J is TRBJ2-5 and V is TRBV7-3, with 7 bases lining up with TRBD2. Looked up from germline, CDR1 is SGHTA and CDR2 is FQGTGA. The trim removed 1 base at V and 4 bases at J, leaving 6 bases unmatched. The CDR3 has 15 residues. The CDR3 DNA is TGTGCCAGCAGCTTAATGGCTAGCGGACGAGAGACCCAGTACTTC. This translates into CASSLMASGRETQYF.

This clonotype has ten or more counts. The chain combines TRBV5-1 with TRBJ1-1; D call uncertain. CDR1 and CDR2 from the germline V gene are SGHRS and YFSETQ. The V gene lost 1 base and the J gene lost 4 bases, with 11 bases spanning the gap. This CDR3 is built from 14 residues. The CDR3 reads CASSLSGVVTEAFF. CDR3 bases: TGCGCCAGCAGCTTGTCCGGGGTTGTCACTGAAGCTTTCTTT.

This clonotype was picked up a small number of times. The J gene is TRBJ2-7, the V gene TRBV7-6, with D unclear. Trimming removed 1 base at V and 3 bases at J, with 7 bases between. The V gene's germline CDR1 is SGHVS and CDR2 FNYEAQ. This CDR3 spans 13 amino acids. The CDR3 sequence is CASSLGINYEQYF. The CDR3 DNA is TGTGCCAGCAGCTTAGGTATAAACTACGAGCAGTACTTC.

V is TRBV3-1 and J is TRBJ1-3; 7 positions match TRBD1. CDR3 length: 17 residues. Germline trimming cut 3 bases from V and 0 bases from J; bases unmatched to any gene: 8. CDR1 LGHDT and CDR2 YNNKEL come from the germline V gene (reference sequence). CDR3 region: CASSHTVGQRSGNTIYF. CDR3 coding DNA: TGTGCCAGCAGCCACACGGTGGGACAGCGCTCTGGAAACACCATATATTTT.

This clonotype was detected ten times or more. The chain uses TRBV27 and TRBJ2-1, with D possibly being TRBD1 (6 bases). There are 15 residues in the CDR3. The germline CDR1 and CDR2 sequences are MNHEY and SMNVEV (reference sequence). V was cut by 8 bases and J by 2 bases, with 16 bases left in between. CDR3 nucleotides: TGTGCCAGCGCAGTATGGACAGACCCCTACAATGAGCAGTTCTTC. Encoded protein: CASAVWTDPYNEQFF.

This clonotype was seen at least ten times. CDR3 residues: CASSLAFGHLSNQPQHF. The CDR3 region has the DNA TGTGCCAGCAGTTTGGCCTTCGGGCACCTTAGCAATCAGCCCCAGCATTTT. The genes are TRBV6-1 and TRBJ1-5; D gene uncertain. The CDR3 length is 17 residues. V was clipped by 5 bases and J by 0 bases, with 17 bases between them. Germline lookup yields CDR1 MNHNS and CDR2 SASEGT.

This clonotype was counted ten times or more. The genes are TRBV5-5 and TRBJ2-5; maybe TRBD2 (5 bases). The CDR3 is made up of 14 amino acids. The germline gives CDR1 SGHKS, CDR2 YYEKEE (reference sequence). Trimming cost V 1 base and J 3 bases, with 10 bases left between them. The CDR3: CASSLLGSKETQYF. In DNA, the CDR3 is TGTGCCAGCAGCTTGCTGGGGAGTAAAGAGACCCAGTACTTC.